The TCR beta chain described here comes from a study of cytomegalovirus exposure and HLA in healthy donors. Study in general: One earlier analysis, a look at about 179 million T cells, found some 100 million unique TCR beta sequences. For the roughly 400 genotyped donors, 81% fell within the Caucasian-associated ancestry cluster.

Whole-study results and caveats: Later work found that TCR association rates differed between HLA loci; DRB1 had the most and HLA-C the fewest. Later analysis identified a missense DCLRE1C variant that was linked to TCR beta V- and J-gene trimming.

About this clone itself: What it recognizes is unknown.

The PCR ran on 60 Vbeta and 13 Jbeta primers. Sequenced by immunoSEQ multiplex PCR; TCRdb stores in-frame clones only, minus some. The repertoire holds roughly 76,000 clones, about nine tenths seen once, with 1.5% to 2.5% in the top ten. This TCR was recovered from a woman aged 30 to 39 in good health and CMV-seronegative. Material: PBMCs.

The CDR3 DNA sequence: TGTGCCAGCAGGGAACAGGGGAACACTGAAGCTTTCTTT. Protein sequence: CASREQGNTEAFF. V and J are TRBV28 and TRBJ1-1; D is perhaps TRBD1 (6 bases). Germline CDR1 and CDR2: MDHEN and SYDVKM. V was clipped by 6 bases and J by 1 base, with 9 bases between them. The CDR3 is 13 residues long.